This TCR beta chain originates from a study of cytomegalovirus exposure and HLA in healthy donors. The donors formed part of the roughly 120-subject validation cohort, distinct from the approximately 670-subject first cohort. On this clone itself: The antigen remains unidentified.

The protocol was immunoSEQ multiplex PCR, while the TCRdb copy is restricted to in-frame clones and leaves out a portion. Of about 190,000 clones listed, more than 80% are singletons. The CDR3 is 17 residues long. V shed 10 bases and J 3 bases; nucleotides not matched to a gene: 11. Germline loops: CDR1 LNHDA, CDR2 SQIVND (reference sequence). Study outcomes and limitations: There were three CMV-associated chains whose specificity for CMV antigens was confirmed in vitro. Altogether, some 170 TCR beta chains were recorded as cytomegalovirus-associated.

This sequence joins TRBV19 and TRBJ2-2, with 13 positions matching TRBD2. Input material: PBMCs. This sequence was found in a man between 18 and 35 years old in good health and CMV-seropositive. This CDR3 reads CATTGLAGAGDTGELFF. CDR3 nucleotide sequence: TGTGCCACCACCGGACTAGCGGGAGCGGGGGACACCGGGGAGCTGTTTTTT.